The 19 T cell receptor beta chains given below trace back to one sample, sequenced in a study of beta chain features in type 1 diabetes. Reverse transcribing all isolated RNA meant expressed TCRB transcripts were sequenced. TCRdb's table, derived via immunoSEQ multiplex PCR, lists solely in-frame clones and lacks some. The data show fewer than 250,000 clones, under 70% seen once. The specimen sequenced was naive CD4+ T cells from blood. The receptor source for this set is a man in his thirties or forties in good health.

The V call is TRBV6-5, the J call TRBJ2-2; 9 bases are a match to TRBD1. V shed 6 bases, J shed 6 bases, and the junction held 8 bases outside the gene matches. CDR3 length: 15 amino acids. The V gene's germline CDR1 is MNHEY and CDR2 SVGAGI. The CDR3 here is CASSRGTGLPGELFF. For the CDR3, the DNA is TGTGCCAGCAGCCGCGGGACAGGGTTACCCGGGGAGCTGTTTTTT.

CDR3 residues: CSAGQGGNQPQHF. As DNA, the CDR3 is TGCAGCGCAGGACAGGGAGGCAATCAGCCCCAGCATTTT. The gene calls are TRBV29-1 and TRBJ1-5; TRBD1 aligns across 8 bases. Germline values: CDR1 SQVTM, CDR2 ANQGSEA. V shed 7 bases, J shed 2 bases, and the junction held 4 bases outside the gene matches. This CDR3 is 13 amino acids long.

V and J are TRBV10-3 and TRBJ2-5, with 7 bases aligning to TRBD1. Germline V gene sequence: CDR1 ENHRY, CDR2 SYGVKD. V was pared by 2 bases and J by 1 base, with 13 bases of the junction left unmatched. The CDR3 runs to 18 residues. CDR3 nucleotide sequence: TGTGCCATCAGTGAGCCGCAAACGACAGGGATACGCCAAGAGACCCAGTACTTC. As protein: CAISEPQTTGIRQETQYF.

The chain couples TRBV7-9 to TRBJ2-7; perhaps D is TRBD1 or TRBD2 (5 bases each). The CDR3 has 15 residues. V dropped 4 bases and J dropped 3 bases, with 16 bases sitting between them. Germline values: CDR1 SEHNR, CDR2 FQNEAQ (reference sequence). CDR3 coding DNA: TGTGCCAGCAGCTGGGACCGGGTCCCCTACTACGAGCAGTACTTC. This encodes CASSWDRVPYYEQYF.

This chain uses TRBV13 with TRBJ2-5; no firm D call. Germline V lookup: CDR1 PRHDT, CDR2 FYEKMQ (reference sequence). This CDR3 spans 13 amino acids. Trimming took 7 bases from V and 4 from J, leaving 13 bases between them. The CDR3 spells CASTLQQLETQYF. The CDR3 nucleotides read TGTGCCAGCACCCTACAGCAGTTAGAGACCCAGTACTTC.

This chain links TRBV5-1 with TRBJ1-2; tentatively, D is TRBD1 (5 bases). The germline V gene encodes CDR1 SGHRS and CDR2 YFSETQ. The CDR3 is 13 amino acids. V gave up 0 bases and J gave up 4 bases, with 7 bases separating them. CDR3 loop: CASSLDRIYGYTF. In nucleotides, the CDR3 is TGCGCCAGCAGCTTGGACAGGATCTATGGCTACACCTTC.

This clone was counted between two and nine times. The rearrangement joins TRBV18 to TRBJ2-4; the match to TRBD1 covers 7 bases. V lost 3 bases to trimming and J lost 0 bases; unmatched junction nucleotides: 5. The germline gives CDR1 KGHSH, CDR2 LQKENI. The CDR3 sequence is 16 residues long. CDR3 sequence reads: CASSPTGALAKNIQYF. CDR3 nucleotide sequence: TGTGCCAGCTCACCCACAGGGGCCCTAGCCAAAAACATTCAGTACTTC.

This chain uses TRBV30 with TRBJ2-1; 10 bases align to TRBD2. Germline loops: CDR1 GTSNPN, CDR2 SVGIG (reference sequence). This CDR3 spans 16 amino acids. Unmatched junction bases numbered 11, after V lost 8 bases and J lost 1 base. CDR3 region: CARRRLTSGSYNEQFF. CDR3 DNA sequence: TGTGCCCGACGCCGTCTGACTAGCGGGTCCTACAATGAGCAGTTCTTC.

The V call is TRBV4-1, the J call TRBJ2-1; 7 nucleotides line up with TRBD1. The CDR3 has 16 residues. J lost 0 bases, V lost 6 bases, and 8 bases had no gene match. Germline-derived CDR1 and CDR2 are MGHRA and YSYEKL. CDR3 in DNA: TGCGCCAGCAGACAGGGGCTAGCAGACTCCTACAATGAGCAGTTCTTC. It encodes CASRQGLADSYNEQFF.

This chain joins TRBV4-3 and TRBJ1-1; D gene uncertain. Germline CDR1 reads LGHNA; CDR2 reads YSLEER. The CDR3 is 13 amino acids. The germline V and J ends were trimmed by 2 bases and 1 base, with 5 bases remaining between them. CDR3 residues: CASSQLGNTEAFF. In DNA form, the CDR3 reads TGCGCCAGCAGCCAACTAGGGAACACTGAAGCTTTCTTT.

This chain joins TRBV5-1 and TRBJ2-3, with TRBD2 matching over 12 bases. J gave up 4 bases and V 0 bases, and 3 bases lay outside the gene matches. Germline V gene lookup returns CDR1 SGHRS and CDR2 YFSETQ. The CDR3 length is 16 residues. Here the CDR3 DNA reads TGCGCCAGCAGCTTGGCTGCTAGCGGGGGGGCAGATACGCAGTATTTT. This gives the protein CASSLAASGGADTQYF.

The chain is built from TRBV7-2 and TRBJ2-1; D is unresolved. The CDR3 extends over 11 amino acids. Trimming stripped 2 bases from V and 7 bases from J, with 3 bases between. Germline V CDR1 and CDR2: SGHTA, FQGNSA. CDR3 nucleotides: TGTGCCAGCAGCTTATCGAATGAGCAGTTCTTC. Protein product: CASSLSNEQFF.

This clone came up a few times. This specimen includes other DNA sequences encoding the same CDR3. CDR3 coding DNA: TGTGCCTGGAGTGACCCATACGAGCAGTACTTC. Amino acid sequence: CAWSDPYEQYF. The rearrangement uses TRBV30 and TRBJ2-7; no firm D call. The germline V gene has CDR1 GTSNPN and CDR2 SVGIG (reference sequence). Deletions cut 1 base from V and 4 bases from J, with 5 bases between. The CDR3 is made up of 11 amino acids. Filled out from reference TRBV30 and TRBJ2-7, the complete variable domain reads SQTIHQWPATLVQPVGSPLSLECTVEGTSNPNLYWYRQAAGRGLQLLFYSVGIGQISSEVPQNLSASRPQDRQFILSSKKLLLSDSGFYLCAWSDPYEQYFGPGTRLTVT.

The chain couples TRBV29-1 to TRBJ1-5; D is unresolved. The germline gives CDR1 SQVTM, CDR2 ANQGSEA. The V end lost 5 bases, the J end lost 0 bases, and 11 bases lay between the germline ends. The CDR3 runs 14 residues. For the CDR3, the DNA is TGCAGCGTTTTGACGGGAAATAGCAATCAGCCCCAGCATTTT. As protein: CSVLTGNSNQPQHF.

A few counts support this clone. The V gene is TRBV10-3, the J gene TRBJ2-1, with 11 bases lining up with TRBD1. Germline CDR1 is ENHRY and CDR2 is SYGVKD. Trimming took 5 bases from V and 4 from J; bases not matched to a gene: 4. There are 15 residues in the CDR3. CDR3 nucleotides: TGTGCCATCAGTCTGGGACAGGGGGGGTACAATGAGCAGTTCTTC. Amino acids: CAISLGQGGYNEQFF.

Here the CDR3 reads CASSRLAGGYNEQFF. CDR3 bases: TGCGCCAGCAGCAGACTAGCGGGAGGTTACAATGAGCAGTTCTTC. The V and J genes are TRBV5-1 and TRBJ2-1; 13 bases fit TRBD2. V shed 4 bases, J shed 4 bases, and the junction held 2 bases outside the gene matches. This CDR3 region has 15 residues. CDR1 is SGHRS and CDR2 is YFSETQ in the germline V gene.

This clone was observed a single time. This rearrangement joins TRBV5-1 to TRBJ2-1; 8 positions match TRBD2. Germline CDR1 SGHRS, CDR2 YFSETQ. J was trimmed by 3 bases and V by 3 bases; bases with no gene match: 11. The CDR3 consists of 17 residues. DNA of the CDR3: TGCGCCAGCAGCTCGCTGGAAGGAAGCGGGGGCTACAATGAGCAGTTCTTC. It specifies CASSSLEGSGGYNEQFF.

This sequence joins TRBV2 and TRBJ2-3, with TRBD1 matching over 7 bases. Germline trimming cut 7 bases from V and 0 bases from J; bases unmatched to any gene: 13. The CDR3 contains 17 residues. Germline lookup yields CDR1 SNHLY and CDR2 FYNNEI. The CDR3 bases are TGTGCCAGCATTCTCGCTGTTCGACAGGGAAGCACAGATACGCAGTATTTT. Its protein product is CASILAVRQGSTDTQYF. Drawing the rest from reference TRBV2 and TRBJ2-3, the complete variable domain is EPEVTQTPSHQVTQMGQEVILRCVPISNHLYFYWYRQILGQKVEFLVSFYNNEISEKSEIFDDQFSVERPDGSNFTLKIRSTKLEDSAMYFCASILAVRQGSTDTQYFGPGTRLTVL.

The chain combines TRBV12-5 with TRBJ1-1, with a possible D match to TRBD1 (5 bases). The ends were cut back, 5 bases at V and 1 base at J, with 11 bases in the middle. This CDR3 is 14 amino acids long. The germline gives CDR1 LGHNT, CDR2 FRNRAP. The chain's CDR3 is CASGTGTTNTEAFF. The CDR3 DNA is TGTGCTAGTGGTACCGGGACCACGAACACTGAAGCTTTCTTT.